This TCR beta chain was obtained from a study of OX40 agonist ivuxolimab in advanced cancers. Overall study results and limits: Near-lowest levels of clonal expansion characterized partial responders at 0.1-3.0 mg/kg.

TCRdb's table, derived via immunoSEQ multiplex PCR, lists solely in-frame clones and lacks some. In the table there are some 150,000 clones, around nine tenths of which are singletons. Details on this clone: Its target is unknown.

At cycle 4 day 1, cycle 7 day 1, and baseline, blood was sampled. The sample in question was CD4+ or CD8+ T cells sorted from blood, obtained in a trial of the OX40 agonist ivuxolimab. This TCR came from an adult with an advanced solid tumor such as melanoma, head and neck, liver or kidney cancer.

The CDR3 region is CASSQDLAGRTDTQYF. The CDR3 coding sequence is TGTGCCAGCAGCCAAGATTTGGCGGGACGCACAGATACGCAGTATTTT. The genes are TRBV4-2 and TRBJ2-3; perhaps TRBD2 as D (6 bases). Trimming took off 0 bases at V and 1 base at J, with 11 bases between the two ends. CDR3 length: 16 residues. Germline V CDR1 and CDR2: LGHNA, YNFKEQ.